Each of the 17 T cell receptor beta chains below was sequenced from the same sample in a study of identical twins. A single record per CDR3 protein comes from TCRdb applying MiXCR to the 5' RACE reads. Here the sample spans 450,000 to 600,000 distinct CDR3 sequences, approximately 20% being singletons. This sample was shared with a second study, whose subject was yellow fever vaccine responses in identical twins.

Sequencing was carried out using CD4+ T cells sorted from blood. The receptors come from a woman under 30 in good health.

The rearrangement uses TRBV15 and TRBJ2-1; perhaps TRBD2 as D (6 bases). Germline V gives CDR1 LNHNV, CDR2 YYDKDF (reference sequence). Trimming shortened V by 2 bases and J by 13 bases, and 21 bases separated the two germline ends. This CDR3 spans 15 amino acids. The DNA of the CDR3 is TGTGCCACCAGCAGATCCAGTCACTCCGGGACTGAACAGTTCTTC. Amino acids: CATSRSSHSGTEQFF.

This clonotype was detected a few times. The chain is built from TRBV4-1 and TRBJ1-4; tentatively, D is TRBD1 (6 bases). Trimming left V 3 bases short and J 5 bases short, with 10 bases between. From germline, CDR1 is MGHRA and CDR2 YSYEKL. This CDR3 contains 14 residues. In DNA form, the CDR3 reads TGCGCCAGCAGCCAGCAGGGGAGCAATGAAAAACTGTTTTTT. This encodes CASSQQGSNEKLFF.

J is TRBJ1-2 and V is TRBV7-8; 7 nucleotides agree with TRBD1. The CDR3 extends over 14 amino acids. The V and J ends lost 5 bases and 7 bases, in that order; junction bases with no gene match: 10. The germline V gene encodes CDR1 SGHVS and CDR2 FQNEAQ. CDR3 in DNA: TGTGCCAGCAGCCCAGCGACAGGGTTGTTTGGCTACACCTTC. It encodes CASSPATGLFGYTF.

The chain has TRBV20-1 and TRBJ1-2; D gene unclear. V lost 3 bases and J 8 bases, leaving 16 bases between the germline ends. CDR1 and CDR2 (germline): DFQATT, SNEGSKA (reference sequence). This CDR3 comprises 13 residues. CDR3 sequence reads: CSASGRVGLGYTF. Written as DNA, the CDR3 is TGCAGTGCTAGTGGACGCGTCGGGCTGGGCTACACCTTC.

The chain carries TRBV4-1 and TRBJ2-7, with 9 bases aligning to TRBD2. V lost 0 bases and J lost 12; bases outside the gene matches: 6. Germline loops: CDR1 MGHRA, CDR2 YSYEKL. CDR3 length equals 13 residues. The CDR3 spells CASSQDPTSGWYF. The CDR3 coding sequence is TGCGCCAGCAGCCAAGACCCTACTAGCGGGTGGTACTTC.

Ten or more counts support this clonotype. The V and J genes are TRBV12-3 or TRBV12-4 and TRBJ2-2, with TRBD1 identical over 10 bases. CDR3 length: 15 amino acids. V trimming: 6 bases; J trimming: 3 bases; junction bases outside the gene matches: 4. Here the CDR3 DNA reads TGTGCCAGCAGCGAGGGACAGGGGCACACCGGGGAGCTGTTTTTT. Translating gives CASSEGQGHTGELFF.

The chain links TRBV15 to TRBJ1-2; D gene ambiguous. The CDR3 consists of 13 residues. V gave up 3 bases and J gave up 2 bases, with 7 bases separating them. Germline V CDR1 and CDR2: LNHNV, YYDKDF (reference sequence). For the CDR3, the DNA is TGTGCCACCAGCAGCGGTCTCAACTATGGCTACACCTTC. Its protein is CATSSGLNYGYTF.

This rearrangement joins TRBV7-9 to TRBJ2-5; D perhaps matches TRBD2 (6 bases). Deletions cut 3 bases from V and 1 base from J, with 12 bases between. Germline CDR1 is SEHNR and CDR2 is FQNEAQ (reference sequence). The CDR3 extends over 15 amino acids. The CDR3 protein is CASSFWLATQETQYF. The CDR3 region has the DNA TGTGCCAGCAGCTTCTGGCTAGCGACCCAAGAGACCCAGTACTTC.

This clonotype appeared a few times. The V and J genes are TRBV6-5 and TRBJ2-3, with 7 positions matching TRBD2. The germline V gene has CDR1 MNHEY and CDR2 SVGAGI. With 2 bases clipped from V and 1 base from J, the junction kept 3 bases outside the gene matches. The CDR3 has 15 amino acids. CDR3 sequence reads: CASSYGLAGTDTQYF. In DNA form, the CDR3 reads TGTGCCAGCAGTTACGGGCTAGCGGGCACAGATACGCAGTATTTT.

Turning to this clonotype: A much more abundant neighbour one base away suggests this may be a read error. This sequence joins TRBV12-3 or TRBV12-4 and TRBJ2-2; D is possibly TRBD1 (6 bases). The CDR3 loop spans 15 amino acids. CDR3 amino acids: CDSSLQTGNTGELFF. Here the CDR3 DNA reads TGTGACAGCAGTTTACAGACAGGAAACACCGGGGAGCTGTTTTTT.

The V and J genes are TRBV19 and TRBJ2-7, with no clear D. Germline V lookup: CDR1 LNHDA, CDR2 SQIVND (reference sequence). Trimming stripped 6 bases from V and 2 bases from J, with 17 bases between. There are 15 residues in the CDR3. CDR3 nucleotide sequence: TGTGCCAGTAGCCCCCAAATGAGTTTAGCCTACGAGCAGTACTTC. Its translation: CASSPQMSLAYEQYF. Full variable domain (rest looked up from reference TRBV19 and TRBJ2-7): DGGITQSPKYLFRKEGQNVTLSCEQNLNHDAMYWYRQDPGQGLRLIYYSQIVNDFQKGDIAEGYSVSREKKESFPLTVTSAQKNPTAFYLCASSPQMSLAYEQYFGPGTRLTVT.

CDR3 loop: CASQKKREAEETQYF. CDR3 nucleotide sequence: TGTGCCAGCCAAAAAAAGCGGGAGGCTGAAGAGACCCAGTACTTC. The chain combines TRBV12-3 or TRBV12-4 with TRBJ2-5, with 9 bases fitting TRBD2. J lost 3 bases, V lost 8 bases, and 10 bases had no gene match. This CDR3 comprises 15 residues.

This sequence joins TRBV27 and TRBJ2-1; the D gene is possibly TRBD1 (7 bases). The germline V gene has CDR1 MNHEY and CDR2 SMNVEV (reference sequence). V was cut by 1 base and J by 8 bases, with 15 bases left in between. This CDR3 has 15 residues. The DNA of the CDR3 is TGTGCCAGCAGTTTATATCCAGGGGGGTTCTATGAGCAGTTCTTC. This encodes CASSLYPGGFYEQFF.

V is TRBV7-9 and J is TRBJ1-2, with TRBD1 as a possible D gene (5 bases). Trimming left V 1 base short and J 4 bases short, with 13 bases between. There are 15 residues in the CDR3. Germline loops: CDR1 SEHNR, CDR2 FQNEAQ (reference sequence). CDR3: CASSLVGAGSYGYTF. In DNA, the CDR3 is TGTGCCAGCAGCTTAGTTGGGGCAGGGTCCTATGGCTACACCTTC.

The V call is TRBV28, the J call TRBJ2-2, with TRBD1 as a possible D gene (6 bases). The CDR3 runs to 17 residues. V dropped 2 bases and J dropped 5 bases, with 18 bases sitting between them. Per the germline V gene, CDR1 is MDHEN and CDR2 is SYDVKM. The CDR3 reads CASSLIGLGAETGELFF. CDR3 nucleotides: TGTGCCAGCAGTTTAATCGGGTTGGGGGCCGAAACCGGGGAGCTGTTTTTT.

The chain is built from TRBV5-1 and TRBJ2-3; no reliable D call. V was shortened by 7 bases and J by 2 bases, with 14 bases between the two germline ends. The CDR3 runs to 14 residues. Per germline, CDR1 SGHRS and CDR2 YFSETQ. The CDR3 protein is CASLPVPNTDTQYF. The CDR3 DNA follows: TGCGCCAGCTTGCCGGTCCCTAACACAGATACGCAGTATTTT.

This clonotype was seen more than once but under ten times. This chain links TRBV20-1 with TRBJ2-1, with D hard to call. Germline V gene lookup returns CDR1 DFQATT and CDR2 SNEGSKA (reference sequence). Trimming cost V 1 base and J 9 bases, with 13 bases left between them. The CDR3 consists of 13 residues. The CDR3 coding sequence is TGCAGTGCTAGAGGACTCCCCCTGGGTGAGCAGTTCTTC. This codes for CSARGLPLGEQFF.